These 32 T cell receptor beta chains share one sample of origin, sequenced in a study of T cell clones after liver transplantation (dated by TCRdb to the late 2010s). Library creation used the immunoSEQ multiplex PCR assay. Held by TCRdb, this immuneACCESS table contains in-frame sequences only and omits some clones. Under half of the omission traces to an unresolved V gene where checked; the cause of the rest is unknown. The sample table holds fewer than 25,000 clones, of which approximately 94% were seen once. Roughly 25% of the sample is in the top ten clones. Sequencing was performed on CD8+ T cells from blood, taken 25 months after liver transplant. These receptors were taken from a human patient who received a liver transplant. Some T cells may derive from the graft donor when a transplant has been performed.

V and J are TRBV7-9 and TRBJ2-3; weak D call: TRBD2 (6 bases). V was trimmed by 5 bases and J by 6 bases, leaving 15 bases between them. Germline loops: CDR1 SEHNR, CDR2 FQNEAQ (reference sequence). This CDR3 contains 14 residues. This CDR3 reads CASSGGTLRDTQYF. The CDR3 coding sequence is TGTGCCAGCAGCGGCGGGACCCTCCGGGATACGCAGTATTTT.

The chain couples TRBV27 to TRBJ2-1; 14 bases align to TRBD2. CDR1 is MNHEY and CDR2 is SMNVEV in the germline V gene (reference sequence). V shed 5 bases, J shed 5 bases, and the junction held 8 bases outside the gene matches. CDR3 size: 17 residues. This CDR3 is CASSPGTSGSIHNEQFF. The CDR3 DNA reads TGTGCCAGCAGTCCCGGGACTAGCGGGAGTATCCACAATGAGCAGTTCTTC.

The DNA for the CDR3 is TGTGCCAGCAGCACCCAGGGGGCGGGCTCCTACGAGCAGTACTTC. Its translation: CASSTQGAGSYEQYF. The chain joins TRBV13 to TRBJ2-7; 8 nucleotides agree with TRBD1. After removal of 5 bases from V and 0 bases from J, the junction contained 6 bases not matched to a gene. Per germline, CDR1 PRHDT and CDR2 FYEKMQ (reference sequence). There are 15 residues in the CDR3.

The genes are TRBV2 and TRBJ2-1, with a tentative D call TRBD2 (5 bases). The germline V gene encodes CDR1 SNHLY and CDR2 FYNNEI. This CDR3 contains 9 residues. Trimming cost V 7 bases and J 14 bases, with 9 bases left between them. The CDR3 coding sequence is TGTGCCAGCACTTTGGGAGAGTTCTTC. Protein sequence: CASTLGEFF.

The chain carries TRBV27 and TRBJ1-2; 7 positions match TRBD1. From germline, CDR1 is MNHEY and CDR2 SMNVEV (reference sequence). J gave up 8 bases and V 7 bases, and 7 bases lay outside the gene matches. The CDR3 runs 12 residues. In DNA form, the CDR3 reads TGTGCCAGCAAGTCACAGGGGTCCGGCTACACCTTC. Protein sequence: CASKSQGSGYTF.

The CDR3 bases are TGTGCCAGCACCGGCGGGCATAGTAATGAAAAACTGTTTTTT. This translates into CASTGGHSNEKLFF. This chain joins TRBV7-9 and TRBJ1-4; no firm D call. Germline V gives CDR1 SEHNR, CDR2 FQNEAQ (reference sequence). Trimming took 7 bases from V and 4 from J, leaving 13 bases between them. The CDR3 is made up of 14 amino acids.

This clone was observed a single time. The rearrangement uses TRBV7-9 and TRBJ2-1, with a possible D match to TRBD1 (5 bases). CDR3 length: 16 amino acids. Trimming stripped 4 bases from V and 0 bases from J, with 13 bases between. The germline gives CDR1 SEHNR, CDR2 FQNEAQ (reference sequence). The CDR3 DNA sequence: TGTGCCAGCAGCTCGACAGATCTTTACTCCTACAATGAGCAGTTCTTC. Protein: CASSSTDLYSYNEQFF.

This clone has only one observation. This sequence joins TRBV10-3 and TRBJ2-1, with 8 bases lining up with TRBD1. The CDR3 has 13 residues. The J segment lost 9 bases and the V segment lost 9 bases, leaving 10 bases of the junction unmatched. Per germline, CDR1 ENHRY and CDR2 SYGVKD. Here the CDR3 DNA reads TGTGCCATTACGACAGGGGAGATTGGTGAGCAGTTCTTC. Translated: CAITTGEIGEQFF.

The V gene is TRBV7-9, the J gene TRBJ1-1; D is perhaps TRBD1 (6 bases). This CDR3 is built from 16 residues. Deletions cut 5 bases from V and 1 base from J, with 17 bases between. The germline gives CDR1 SEHNR, CDR2 FQNEAQ (reference sequence). The CDR3 here is CASSASKGRGNTEAFF. Here the CDR3 DNA reads TGTGCCAGCAGCGCCTCAAAGGGCAGGGGGAACACTGAAGCTTTCTTT.

This sequence joins TRBV15 and TRBJ2-1; TRBD2 matches at 8 bases. CDR1 LNHNV and CDR2 YYDKDF come from the germline V gene (reference sequence). V lost 9 bases to trimming and J lost 8 bases; unmatched junction nucleotides: 6. The CDR3 spans 12 residues. CDR3: CATEGTRDEQFF. The CDR3 DNA reads as TGTGCCACGGAAGGGACTAGGGATGAGCAGTTCTTC. Supplemented by reference TRBV15 and TRBJ2-1, the full variable domain reads DAMVIQNPRYQVTQFGKPVTLSCSQTLNHNVMYWYQQKSSQAPKLLFHYYDKDFNNEADTPDNFQSRRPNTSFCFLDIRSPGLGDTAMYLCATEGTRDEQFFGPGTRLTVL.

The V call is TRBV7-3, the J call TRBJ2-1, with 10 bases fitting TRBD2. In germline, CDR1 is SGHTA, CDR2 FQGTGA. The CDR3 consists of 15 residues. With 1 base clipped from V and 8 bases from J, the junction kept 5 bases outside the gene matches. The CDR3 is CASSLNSGRFHEQFF. In nucleotides, the CDR3 is TGTGCCAGCAGCTTAAATAGCGGGAGGTTCCATGAGCAGTTCTTC.

This chain links TRBV14 with TRBJ2-5, with TRBD2 identical over 8 bases. The CDR3 has 14 amino acids. The J segment lost 4 bases and the V segment lost 1 base, leaving 2 bases of the junction unmatched. Germline CDR1 is SGHDN and CDR2 is FVKESK. The CDR3 region is CASSQGLARETQYF. CDR3 bases: TGTGCCAGCAGCCAAGGACTAGCGAGAGAGACCCAGTACTTC.

The V call is TRBV25-1, the J call TRBJ1-3; D is unclear. The V and J ends lost 8 bases and 0 bases respectively, with 20 bases between them. Germline CDR1 and CDR2: MGHDK and SYGVNS. This CDR3 is 17 amino acids long. CDR3 in amino acids: CASEGNRITPSGNTIYF. CDR3 DNA sequence: TGTGCCAGCGAAGGAAACCGAATTACCCCCTCTGGAAACACCATATATTTT.

This clone is medium-sized (0.01 to 0.1%) by share. The rearrangement links TRBV4-3 to TRBJ1-2, with 10 bases identical to TRBD1. The CDR3 loop spans 18 amino acids. J gave up 2 bases and V 4 bases, and 13 bases lay outside the gene matches. Germline V CDR1 and CDR2: LGHNA, YSLEER. Here the CDR3 reads CASSPNLETGGANYGYTF. The CDR3 bases are TGCGCCAGCAGCCCGAACTTAGAGACAGGGGGCGCGAACTATGGCTACACCTTC.

The chain combines TRBV7-9 with TRBJ2-1, with 8 bases that match TRBD1. The trim removed 8 bases at V and 8 bases at J, leaving 5 bases unmatched. The CDR3 extends over 12 amino acids. CDR1 SEHNR and CDR2 FQNEAQ come from the germline V gene (reference sequence). CDR3 loop: CASYGQGDEQFF. The CDR3 DNA follows: TGTGCCAGCTATGGACAGGGCGATGAGCAGTTCTTC.

The rearrangement uses TRBV11-3 and TRBJ2-1; D remains unclear. Trimming shortened V by 7 bases and J by 0 bases, and 10 bases separated the two germline ends. Germline values: CDR1 SGHNT, CDR2 YENEEA. The CDR3 runs 14 residues. The CDR3 spells CASNDEGSYNEQFF. The CDR3 DNA sequence: TGTGCCAGCAACGACGAAGGCTCCTACAATGAGCAGTTCTTC.

The sample holds one count of this clone. The J gene is TRBJ1-1, the V gene TRBV5-4; D is ambiguous. The CDR3 sequence is 14 residues long. Germline CDR1 is SGHNT and CDR2 is YYREEE (reference sequence). Trimming stripped 4 bases from V and 6 bases from J, with 16 bases between. This CDR3 is CASSPSVDGAEAFF. The CDR3 DNA reads TGTGCCAGCAGCCCATCCGTTGACGGGGCTGAAGCTTTCTTT.

V gene TRBV21-1 combines with J gene TRBJ2-1; the D segment call TRBD2 is taken from the table without a DNA check. TRBV21-1 is a listed pseudogene. This CDR3 spans 15 amino acids. This CDR3 is CASSSSGCAYNEQFF. Here the CDR3 DNA reads TGTGCCAGCAGCAGTAGCGGGTGCGCCTACAATGAGCAGTTCTTC.

The chain has TRBV28 and TRBJ2-5; 8 bases are shared with TRBD1. CDR3 length: 16 amino acids. Trimming at V came to 4 bases and at J to 3 bases, leaving 10 bases not matched to a gene. Germline CDR1 MDHEN, CDR2 SYDVKM. CDR3 DNA: TGTGCCAGCAGTTCGCGACAGGGGTGGTCGGAAGAGACCCAGTACTTC. Translation gives CASSSRQGWSEETQYF.

The gene calls are TRBV6-5 and TRBJ2-7, with 8 bases matching TRBD1. Germline CDR1 and CDR2: MNHEY and SVGAGI. V shed 0 bases and J 0 bases; nucleotides not matched to a gene: 4. The CDR3 loop spans 16 amino acids. The CDR3 loop is CASSYSRGPLSYEQYF. The DNA for the CDR3 is TGTGCCAGCAGTTACTCCAGGGGGCCTCTCTCCTACGAGCAGTACTTC.

V is TRBV7-2 and J is TRBJ2-3; 9 bases agree with TRBD1. The V segment lost 2 bases and the J segment 6 bases; nucleotides outside the gene matches: 12. CDR3 length: 17 amino acids. Per germline, CDR1 SGHTA and CDR2 FQGNSA. The CDR3 region is CASSLPRRTGDVDTQYF. The CDR3 DNA follows: TGTGCCAGCAGCTTACCCCGTCGGACAGGGGATGTTGATACGCAGTATTTT.

This clone has just a few counts. The V call is TRBV2, the J call TRBJ2-2, with 11 nucleotides matching TRBD2. The CDR3 loop spans 14 amino acids. The V and J ends lost 6 bases and 4 bases, in that order; junction bases with no gene match: 1. The germline CDR1 and CDR2 sequences are SNHLY and FYNNEI. CDR3 region: CASRGTSGTGELFF. Here the CDR3 DNA reads TGTGCCAGCAGGGGGACTAGCGGCACCGGGGAGCTGTTTTTT.

The J gene is TRBJ2-1, the V gene TRBV19, with D perhaps being TRBD1 or TRBD2 (5 bases each). The CDR3 contains 15 residues. Germline-derived CDR1 and CDR2 are LNHDA and SQIVND (reference sequence). The germline V and J ends were trimmed by 3 bases and 0 bases, with 9 bases remaining between them. CDR3: CASSIRDHSYNEQFF. CDR3 coding DNA: TGTGCCAGTAGTATCCGGGACCACTCCTACAATGAGCAGTTCTTC.

The V gene is TRBV4-1, the J gene TRBJ2-7, with 9 bases fitting TRBD2. This CDR3 is built from 15 residues. Germline CDR1 is MGHRA and CDR2 is YSYEKL. Losses at the gene ends were 0 bases for V and 4 bases for J; bases not matched to a gene: 4. This chain's CDR3 is CASSQELAGVYEQYF. The CDR3 bases are TGCGCCAGCAGCCAAGAGTTAGCGGGAGTTTACGAGCAGTACTTC.

The V gene is TRBV5-4, the J gene TRBJ2-7; TRBD2 matches 9 bases. The V segment lost 1 base and the J segment 4 bases; nucleotides outside the gene matches: 6. There are 15 residues in the CDR3. Germline V gene sequence: CDR1 SGHNT, CDR2 YYREEE (reference sequence). The CDR3 DNA is TGTGCCAGCAGCTTGTTAGCTAGCGGGACTTACGAGCAGTACTTC. Protein: CASSLLASGTYEQYF.

This clone is a singleton in its sample. The chain is built from TRBV28 and TRBJ2-1, with D perhaps being TRBD1 or TRBD2 (5 bases each). Looked up from germline, CDR1 is MDHEN and CDR2 is SYDVKM. The CDR3 is made up of 18 amino acids. V gave up 8 bases and J gave up 4 bases, with 27 bases separating them. The CDR3 DNA is TGTGCCAGCCAAGACAGCCGGGACGCTGGACGTCGGTACAATGAGCAGTTCTTC. Translation: CASQDSRDAGRRYNEQFF.

The genes are TRBV7-9 and TRBJ2-7; 7 positions agree with TRBD2. Germline V gives CDR1 SEHNR, CDR2 FQNEAQ (reference sequence). The CDR3 covers 15 residues. J lost 9 bases, V lost 6 bases, and 17 bases had no gene match. CDR3 in amino acids: CASSGGGLGSFGQYF. CDR3 bases: TGTGCCAGCAGTGGAGGAGGACTAGGATCTTTCGGGCAGTACTTC.

The chain couples TRBV15 to TRBJ2-5, with D maybe TRBD1 (6 bases). CDR3 length: 15 residues. V lost 5 bases and J lost 2, with 15 bases in between. Germline V gene data show CDR1 as LNHNV and CDR2 as YYDKDF (reference sequence). CDR3 sequence reads: CATSGVTGTQETQYF. CDR3 sequence (DNA): TGTGCCACCAGCGGAGTGACAGGAACTCAAGAGACCCAGTACTTC.

The chain carries TRBV4-2 and TRBJ2-1; 8 bases line up with TRBD2. Unmatched junction bases numbered 6, after V lost 0 bases and J lost 2 bases. Germline V gives CDR1 LGHNA, CDR2 YNFKEQ. The CDR3 consists of 17 residues. The CDR3 DNA is TGTGCCAGCAGCCAAGACGGGGGGGAGTACGCCTACAATGAGCAGTTCTTC. Protein sequence: CASSQDGGEYAYNEQFF.

V and J are TRBV25-1 and TRBJ1-5; D gene unclear. From germline, CDR1 is MGHDK and CDR2 SYGVNS. V was shortened by 3 bases and J by 4 bases, with 7 bases between the two germline ends. This CDR3 spans 13 amino acids. This CDR3 is CASSDMGNQPQHF. The CDR3 DNA follows: TGTGCCAGCAGTGATATGGGTAATCAGCCCCAGCATTTT.

This chain joins TRBV19 and TRBJ1-2; TRBD1 aligns across 12 bases. The CDR3 is 18 amino acids. Germline CDR1 is LNHDA and CDR2 is SQIVND (reference sequence). V lost 3 bases, J lost 5 bases, and 13 bases stayed unmatched. CDR3 sequence (DNA): TGTGCCAGTAGTATCGACCGGGACAGGGGGCTCGCCAGGTATGGCTACACCTTC. It encodes CASSIDRDRGLARYGYTF.

The chain employs TRBV30 and TRBJ2-1; D not resolved. Germline loops: CDR1 GTSNPN, CDR2 SVGIG (reference sequence). Trimming shortened V by 6 bases and J by 5 bases, and 11 bases separated the two germline ends. The CDR3 length is 12 residues. This chain's CDR3 is CACTAVDNEQFF. The CDR3 coding sequence is TGTGCCTGTACGGCGGTAGACAATGAGCAGTTCTTC.